Listed here are 12 T cell receptor beta chains from one sample, sequenced in a study of beta chain features in type 1 diabetes. Study-wide results and limits: TCRB CDR3 length was moderately but significantly reduced in all four CD4+ subsets of Type 1 diabetes patients.

Expressed TCRB transcripts got sequenced, as all isolated RNA was reverse transcribed. Sequencing was performed with immunoSEQ multiplex PCR; in TCRdb, only in-frame clones are kept and a portion is missing. The sample shows roughly 730,000 clones, around an eighth of them seen only once. Their antigens remain unidentified. The sample taken for sequencing was naive CD4+ T cells from blood. These receptor sequences come from a man between 18 and 29 years old with type 1 diabetes.

The V and J genes are TRBV4-1 and TRBJ2-5; D unresolved. In germline, CDR1 is MGHRA, CDR2 YSYEKL. Trimming stripped 1 base from V and 5 bases from J, with 8 bases between. CDR3 length: 13 amino acids. The CDR3 region is CASSQGFGETQYF. In DNA, the CDR3 is TGCGCCAGCAGCCAAGGTTTCGGGGAGACCCAGTACTTC.

This clone was counted a few times. This sequence joins TRBV20-1 and TRBJ2-5; D unclear. The germline V gene encodes CDR1 DFQATT and CDR2 SNEGSKA (reference sequence). CDR3 length: 11 amino acids. Trimming removed 2 bases at V and 5 bases at J, with 6 bases between. The CDR3 DNA sequence: TGCAGTGCTAGAAATATGGAGACCCAGTACTTC. Protein sequence: CSARNMETQYF.

The rearrangement uses TRBV7-9 and TRBJ2-3; 7 positions agree with TRBD2. V trimming: 5 bases; J trimming: 1 base; junction bases outside the gene matches: 9. Per germline, CDR1 SEHNR and CDR2 FQNEAQ (reference sequence). The CDR3 runs to 16 residues. The CDR3 nucleotides read TGTGCCAGCAGCCGCGGGGGTGCAGCTGGCACAGATACGCAGTATTTT. This gives the protein CASSRGGAAGTDTQYF.

The table lists this clone with a few counts. The chain recombines TRBV2 with TRBJ2-5, with unresolved D. The V gene lost 5 bases and the J gene lost 5 bases, with 6 bases spanning the gap. CDR1 is SNHLY, CDR2 FYNNEI, per germline. The CDR3 loop spans 11 amino acids. In DNA, the CDR3 is TGTGCCAGCAGTTTTACTGAGACCCAGTACTTC. Protein product: CASSFTETQYF.

The J gene is TRBJ2-7, the V gene TRBV12-5, with D possibly matching TRBD1 (6 bases). Trimming removed 6 bases at V and 3 bases at J, with 12 bases between. From germline, CDR1 is LGHNT and CDR2 FRNRAP. The length of the CDR3 is 13 residues. This CDR3 is CASGVAGDYEQYF. In nucleotides, the CDR3 is TGTGCTAGTGGGGTCGCAGGGGACTACGAGCAGTACTTC.

The V call is TRBV4-2, the J call TRBJ2-1; perhaps D is TRBD1 or TRBD2 (5 bases each). V was pared by 4 bases and J by 7 bases, with 17 bases between. CDR3 length: 15 amino acids. Germline CDR1 is LGHNA and CDR2 is YNFKEQ. CDR3 region: CASSLAGTGGNEQFF. DNA for the CDR3: TGTGCCAGCAGCCTCGCCGGGACCGGTGGGAATGAGCAGTTCTTC.

In its sample, this clone was seen a few times. The chain uses TRBV7-9 and TRBJ2-1; 8 nucleotides align to TRBD1. The length of the CDR3 is 13 residues. Germline V gene data show CDR1 as SEHNR and CDR2 as FQNEAQ (reference sequence). The V segment lost 5 bases and the J segment 8 bases; nucleotides outside the gene matches: 5. The CDR3 reads CASSVTGDHEQFF. CDR3 DNA: TGTGCCAGCAGCGTGACAGGGGACCATGAGCAGTTCTTC.

This clone turned up a few times. J is TRBJ1-4 and V is TRBV11-2; weak D call: TRBD1 (5 bases). The CDR3 is 15 amino acids. CDR1 SGHAT and CDR2 FQNNGV come from the germline V gene. The V end lost 5 bases, the J end lost 4 bases, and 14 bases lay between the germline ends. CDR3 in amino acids: CASSPRGQDNEKLFF. The DNA for the CDR3 is TGTGCCAGCAGCCCCCGGGGCCAGGATAATGAAAAACTGTTTTTT.

This clone has more than one count but fewer than ten. The junction departs from the called germline gene at one end, perhaps through a read error. This chain joins TRBV2 and TRBJ1-2; TRBD1 matches at 7 bases. The CDR3 spans 14 residues. Germline CDR1 reads SNHLY; CDR2 reads FYNNEI. CDR3 bases: TGTGCCAGCATCGAAGGACAGGCTTACTATGGCTGCACCTTC. Translating it yields CASIEGQAYYGCTF. The variable domain in full, with the rest retrieved from reference TRBV2 and TRBJ1-2, is EPEVTQTPSHQVTQMGQEVILRCVPISNHLYFYWYRQILGQKVEFLVSFYNNEISEKSEIFDDQFSVERPDGSNFTLKIRSTKLEDSAMYFCASIEGQAYYGCTFGSGTRLTVV.

The chain is built from TRBV7-9 and TRBJ2-1, with D possibly matching TRBD2 (6 bases). Trimming pared 4 bases from V and 6 bases from J, leaving 16 bases between. Germline loops: CDR1 SEHNR, CDR2 FQNEAQ (reference sequence). The length of the CDR3 is 15 residues. For the CDR3, the DNA is TGTGCCAGCAGCTCGGTACGACTAGATTTCAATGAGCAGTTCTTC. Translated: CASSSVRLDFNEQFF.

A note on this clone: At the DNA level, this CDR3 is encoded by other sequences in the same sample as well. The chain uses TRBV7-6 and TRBJ2-5; D remains unclear. The CDR3 is made up of 13 amino acids. Germline V lookup: CDR1 SGHVS, CDR2 FNYEAQ. V dropped 8 bases and J dropped 5 bases, with 15 bases sitting between them. The CDR3 nucleotides are TGTGCCAGCTCCTTCGGAACTGAGGAGACCCAGTACTTC. Protein product: CASSFGTEETQYF.

The chain is built from TRBV28 and TRBJ2-7, with D possibly TRBD1 on 5 matching bases. V was clipped by 8 bases and J by 5 bases, with 13 bases between them. The germline CDR1 and CDR2 sequences are MDHEN and SYDVKM. The CDR3 has 12 residues. The CDR3 DNA reads TGTGCCAGCTCCCCTTGGGGCGACGAGCAGTACTTC. It codes for CASSPWGDEQYF.